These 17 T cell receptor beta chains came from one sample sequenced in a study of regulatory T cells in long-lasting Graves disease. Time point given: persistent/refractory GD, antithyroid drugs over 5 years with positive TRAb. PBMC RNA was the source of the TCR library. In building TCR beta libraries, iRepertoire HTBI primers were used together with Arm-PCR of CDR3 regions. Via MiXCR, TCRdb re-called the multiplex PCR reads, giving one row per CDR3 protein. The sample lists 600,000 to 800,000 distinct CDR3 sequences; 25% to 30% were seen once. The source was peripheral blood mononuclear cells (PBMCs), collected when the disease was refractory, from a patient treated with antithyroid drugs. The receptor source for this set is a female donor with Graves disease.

DNA of the CDR3: TGTGCCAGCAGAGGTGGTGGGTATGGCTACACCTTC. Amino acids: CASRGGGYGYTF. This sequence joins TRBV28 and TRBJ1-2, with unresolved D. Germline-derived CDR1 and CDR2 are MDHEN and SYDVKM. Deletions cut 6 bases from V and 5 bases from J, with 10 bases between. The CDR3 extends over 12 amino acids.

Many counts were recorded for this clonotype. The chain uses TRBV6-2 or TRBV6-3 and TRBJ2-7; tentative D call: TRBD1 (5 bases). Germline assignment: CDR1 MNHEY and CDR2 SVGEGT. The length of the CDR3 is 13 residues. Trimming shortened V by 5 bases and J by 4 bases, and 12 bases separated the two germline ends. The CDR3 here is CASSEGGAYEQYF. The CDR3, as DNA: TGTGCCAGCAGTGAAGGTGGGGCATACGAGCAGTACTTC.

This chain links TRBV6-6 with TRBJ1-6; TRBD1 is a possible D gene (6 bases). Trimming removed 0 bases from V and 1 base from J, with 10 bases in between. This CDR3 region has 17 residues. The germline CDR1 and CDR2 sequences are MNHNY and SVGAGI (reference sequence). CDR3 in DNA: TGTGCCAGCAGTTACTCGGTGGGGGCGTCCTATAATTCACCCCTCCACTTT. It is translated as CASSYSVGASYNSPLHF.

This CDR3 reads CAIRGQGEAFF. CDR3 nucleotide sequence: TGTGCCATCCGGGGACAGGGTGAAGCTTTCTTT. The V gene is TRBV10-3, the J gene TRBJ1-1, with 9 nucleotides matching TRBD1. Germline V CDR1 and CDR2: ENHRY, SYGVKD. Trimming at V came to 8 bases and at J to 7 bases, leaving 2 bases not matched to a gene. The CDR3 consists of 11 residues.

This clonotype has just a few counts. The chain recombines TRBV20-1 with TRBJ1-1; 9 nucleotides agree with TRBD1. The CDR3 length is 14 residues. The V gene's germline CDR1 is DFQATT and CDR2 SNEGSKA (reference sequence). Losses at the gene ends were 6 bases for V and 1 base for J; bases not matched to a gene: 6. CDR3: CSAKKGQGNTEAFF. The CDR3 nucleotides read TGCAGTGCCAAGAAGGGACAGGGGAACACTGAAGCTTTCTTT.

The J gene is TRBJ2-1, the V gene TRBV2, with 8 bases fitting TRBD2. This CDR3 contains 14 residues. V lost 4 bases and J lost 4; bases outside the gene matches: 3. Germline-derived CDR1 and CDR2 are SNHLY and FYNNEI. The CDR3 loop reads CASSALAAYNEQFF. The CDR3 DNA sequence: TGTGCCAGCAGTGCACTAGCGGCTTACAATGAGCAGTTCTTC.

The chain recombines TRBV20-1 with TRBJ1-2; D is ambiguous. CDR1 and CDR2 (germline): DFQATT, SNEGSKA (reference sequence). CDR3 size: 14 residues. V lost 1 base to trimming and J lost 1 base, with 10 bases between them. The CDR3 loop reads CSARVGGSNYGYTF. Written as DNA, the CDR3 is TGCAGTGCTAGAGTAGGCGGGAGTAACTATGGCTACACCTTC.

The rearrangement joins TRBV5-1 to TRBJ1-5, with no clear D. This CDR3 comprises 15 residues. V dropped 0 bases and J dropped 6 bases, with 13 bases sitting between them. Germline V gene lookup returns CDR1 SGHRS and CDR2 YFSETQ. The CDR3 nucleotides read TGCGCCAGCAGCTTGGAGGGCGGGCAAAGTCAGCCCCAGCATTTT. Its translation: CASSLEGGQSQPQHF.

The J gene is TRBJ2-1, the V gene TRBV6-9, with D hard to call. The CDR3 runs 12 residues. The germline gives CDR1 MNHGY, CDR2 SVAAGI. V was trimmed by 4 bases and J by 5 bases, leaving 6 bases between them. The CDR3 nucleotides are TGTGCCAGCAGTTCCAGGAACAATGAGCAGTTCTTC. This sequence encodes CASSSRNNEQFF.

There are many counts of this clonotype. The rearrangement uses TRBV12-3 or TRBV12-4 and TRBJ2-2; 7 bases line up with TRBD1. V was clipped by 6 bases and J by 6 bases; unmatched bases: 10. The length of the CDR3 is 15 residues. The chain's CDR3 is CASSPTGVIAGELFF. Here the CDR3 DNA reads TGTGCCAGCAGCCCCACAGGGGTTATCGCCGGGGAGCTGTTTTTT.

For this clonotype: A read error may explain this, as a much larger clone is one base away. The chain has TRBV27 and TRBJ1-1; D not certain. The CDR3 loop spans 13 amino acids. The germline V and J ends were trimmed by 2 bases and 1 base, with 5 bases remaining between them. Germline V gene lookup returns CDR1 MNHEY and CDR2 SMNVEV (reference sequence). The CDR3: CASSLPTNTEAFF. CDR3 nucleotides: TGTGCCAGCAGTTTACCAACGAACACTGAAGCTTTCTTT.

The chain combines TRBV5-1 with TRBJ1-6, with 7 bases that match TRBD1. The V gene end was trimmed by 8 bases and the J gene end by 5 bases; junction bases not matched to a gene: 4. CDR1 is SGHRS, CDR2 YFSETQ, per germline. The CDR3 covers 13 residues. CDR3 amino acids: CASHTGDNSPLHF. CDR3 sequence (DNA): TGCGCCAGTCATACAGGGGATAATTCACCCCTCCACTTT.

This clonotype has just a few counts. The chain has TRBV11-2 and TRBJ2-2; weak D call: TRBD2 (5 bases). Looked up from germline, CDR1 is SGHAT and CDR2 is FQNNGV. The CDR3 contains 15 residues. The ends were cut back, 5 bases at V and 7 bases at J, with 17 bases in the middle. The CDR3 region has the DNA TGTGCCAGCAGCCCCGGGGTAGCGCGCGGCGGGGAGCTGTTTTTT. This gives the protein CASSPGVARGGELFF.

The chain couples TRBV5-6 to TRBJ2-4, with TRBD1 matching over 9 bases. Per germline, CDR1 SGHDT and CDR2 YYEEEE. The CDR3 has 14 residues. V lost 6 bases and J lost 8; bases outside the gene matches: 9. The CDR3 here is CASTHRGPGDIQYF. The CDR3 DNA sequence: TGTGCCAGCACCCACAGGGGGCCGGGGGACATTCAGTACTTC.

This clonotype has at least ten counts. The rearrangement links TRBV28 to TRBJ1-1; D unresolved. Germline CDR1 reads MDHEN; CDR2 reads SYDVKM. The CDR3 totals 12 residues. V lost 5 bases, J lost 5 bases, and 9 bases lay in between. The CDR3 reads CASSPSWTEAFF. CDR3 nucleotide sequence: TGTGCCAGCAGTCCCTCGTGGACTGAAGCTTTCTTT.

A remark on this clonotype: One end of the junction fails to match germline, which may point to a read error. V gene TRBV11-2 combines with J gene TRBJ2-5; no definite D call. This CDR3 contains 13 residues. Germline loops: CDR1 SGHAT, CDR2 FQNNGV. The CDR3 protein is CASSQSLQETQYF. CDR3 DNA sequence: TGCGCCAGCAGTCAGAGCCTCCAAGAGACCCAGTACTTC.

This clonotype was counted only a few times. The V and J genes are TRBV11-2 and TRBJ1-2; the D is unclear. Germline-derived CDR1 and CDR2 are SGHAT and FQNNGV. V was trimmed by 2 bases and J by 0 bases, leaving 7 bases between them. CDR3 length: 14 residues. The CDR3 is CASSLSSANYGYTF. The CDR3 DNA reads TGTGCCAGCAGCTTATCGTCTGCTAACTATGGCTACACCTTC.